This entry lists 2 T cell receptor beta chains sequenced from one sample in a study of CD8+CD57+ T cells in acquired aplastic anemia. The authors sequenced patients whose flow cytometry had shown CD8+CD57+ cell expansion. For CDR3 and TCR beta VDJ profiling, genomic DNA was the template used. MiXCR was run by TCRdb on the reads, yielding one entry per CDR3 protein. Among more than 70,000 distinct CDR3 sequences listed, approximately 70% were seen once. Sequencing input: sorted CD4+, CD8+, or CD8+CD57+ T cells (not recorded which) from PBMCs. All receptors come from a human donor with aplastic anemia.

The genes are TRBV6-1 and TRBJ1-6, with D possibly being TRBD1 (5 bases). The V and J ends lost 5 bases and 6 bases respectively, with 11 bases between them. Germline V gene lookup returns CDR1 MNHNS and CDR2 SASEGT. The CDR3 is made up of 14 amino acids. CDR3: CASSPGPSNSPLHF. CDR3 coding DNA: TGTGCCAGCAGTCCGGGACCGTCTAATTCACCCCTCCACTTT.

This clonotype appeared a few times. The CDR3 region has the DNA TGTGCCAGTAGTATCGGAAACACTGAAGCTTTCTTT. This sequence encodes CASSIGNTEAFF. The V call is TRBV19, the J call TRBJ1-1; no clear D gene. The V end was cut by 3 bases, the J end by 2 bases, with 4 bases between. The germline gives CDR1 LNHDA, CDR2 SQIVND (reference sequence). The CDR3 runs to 12 residues.